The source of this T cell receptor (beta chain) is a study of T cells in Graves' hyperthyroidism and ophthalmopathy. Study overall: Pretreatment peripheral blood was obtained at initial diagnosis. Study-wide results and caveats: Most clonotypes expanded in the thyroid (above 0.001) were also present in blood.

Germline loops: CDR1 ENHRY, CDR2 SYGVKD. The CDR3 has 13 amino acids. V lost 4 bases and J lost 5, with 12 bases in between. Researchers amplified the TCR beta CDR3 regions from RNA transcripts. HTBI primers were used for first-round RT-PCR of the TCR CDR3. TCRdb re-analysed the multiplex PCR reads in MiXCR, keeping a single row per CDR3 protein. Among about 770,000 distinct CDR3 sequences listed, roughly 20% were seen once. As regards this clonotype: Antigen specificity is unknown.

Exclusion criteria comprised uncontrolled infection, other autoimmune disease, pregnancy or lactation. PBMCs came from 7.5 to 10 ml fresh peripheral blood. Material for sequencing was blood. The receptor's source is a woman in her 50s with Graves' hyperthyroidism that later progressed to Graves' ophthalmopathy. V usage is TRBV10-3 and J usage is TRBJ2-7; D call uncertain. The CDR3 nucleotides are TGTGCCATCAGTGTTGATTTTCGGGACGAGCAGTACTTC. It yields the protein CAISVDFRDEQYF.